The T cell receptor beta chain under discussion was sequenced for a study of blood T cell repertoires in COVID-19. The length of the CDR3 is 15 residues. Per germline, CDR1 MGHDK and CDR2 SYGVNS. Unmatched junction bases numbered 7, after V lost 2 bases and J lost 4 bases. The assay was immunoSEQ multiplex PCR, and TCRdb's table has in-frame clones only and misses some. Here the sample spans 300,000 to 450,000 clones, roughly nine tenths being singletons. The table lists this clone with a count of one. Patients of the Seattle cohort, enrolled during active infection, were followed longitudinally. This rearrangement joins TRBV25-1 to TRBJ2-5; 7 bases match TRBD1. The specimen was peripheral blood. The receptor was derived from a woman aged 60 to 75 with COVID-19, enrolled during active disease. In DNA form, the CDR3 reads TGTGCCAGCAGTGAAATTAGGACAGGTCGAGAGACCCAGTACTTC. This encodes CASSEIRTGRETQYF.